The T cell receptor (beta chain) described here comes from a study of blood T cell repertoires in COVID-19. Original analysis: Estimation of nucleated cell counts relied on the amplification of reference gene primers. Using immunoSEQ multiplex PCR, the repertoire was profiled, and TCRdb retains in-frame clones only, with some absent. The V and J calls and the clone size are those of that table, but D and trimming were determined from the DNA. This sample carries roughly 150,000 clones, 70% to 90% of them seen once, and the ten largest clones take over 5%. CDR3 length: 15 residues. In germline, CDR1 is SEHNR, CDR2 FQNEAQ (reference sequence). The germline V and J ends were trimmed by 4 bases and 0 bases, with 9 bases remaining between them.

The clonotype originates from a woman aged 50 to 60 with COVID-19, enrolled during active disease. The V call is TRBV7-9, the J call TRBJ1-4; D is unresolved. The specimen sequenced was peripheral blood. CDR3 sequence (DNA): TGTGCCAGCAGCTGGGGAGTTGCAACTAATGAAAAACTGTTTTTT. Translation gives CASSWGVATNEKLFF.